This T cell receptor (beta chain) was identified during a study of T cell responses to AZD1222 COVID-19 vaccine (dated by TCRdb to the early 2020s). Concerning the study at large: A total of approximately 230 trial participants underwent TCR sequencing, of whom 207 received two doses of AZD1222 and 26 received two doses of the MenACWY control vaccine. Trial participants were enrolled into age subgroups of 18-55, 56-69 and 70-plus years, which contained approximately 150, 28 and 58 TCR-sequenced participants, respectively.

The sample's time point, from its label and the paper: baseline before first vaccination. The sample's treatment or condition, from its label and the paper: meningococcal conjugate vaccine given as trial control. Vaccinee samples were obtained from the UK trials COV001 and COV002, which included a single-blind randomized controlled phase 2/3 trial of AZD1222 (ChAdOx1 nCoV-19) in healthy adults. Trial participant PBMC samples were collected at day 0 and day 28 after the second dose for TCRbeta chain sequencing. Overall study outcomes, separate from this receptor: In the small 56-69-year group, the increase in depth fell short of significance, most likely because of low power. Most participants were white British and females outnumbered males, and the authors suggested that clonal diversity may have been underestimated. CD4 TCRs associated with the vaccine covered the entire spike protein, and the dominant responses were in regions 160-218 and 743-854. Because no day 14 peak-response samples were available, repertoires were characterized only after the peak T cell response. Epitopes outside the regions mutated in the B.1.351 and B.1.1.7 variants were reportedly recognized by nearly half of the unique spike-specific TCRs. After two AZD1222 doses, both the breadth and the depth of spike-specific TCRs were significantly higher than at day 0 and than in MenACWY recipients. Conclusions about previously exposed vaccinees were limited because only five to seven AZD1222 recipients were SARS-CoV-2 seropositive at baseline.

The CDR3 regions of human TCRbeta chains were analyzed by immunosequencing. The paper's data handling went like this. Repertoire TCRs were checked for matches against a reference library of SARS-CoV-2-specific TCRs that had been generated using the MIRA antigen-specificity platform. Breadth was defined as the fraction of unique TCRs that were SARS-CoV-2-associated. Depth was defined as the fraction of total T cells that were SARS-CoV-2-associated. Using the MIRA data, every spike-specific TCR was mapped to the spike region that the TCR reacted to and assigned to either a CD4 or a CD8 class. Log10-transformed breadth and depth values were compared by one-way ANOVA with Sidak's multiple comparisons tests. The table was pulled from immuneACCESS by TCRdb, which kept in-frame rearrangements only. Such tables lose some clones; where checked, under half of the loss comes from unresolved V genes, and the rest has no known cause. The DNA was the basis for D and trimming; V, J and clone size are from that table. The sample contains more than 95,000 clones, 70% to 90% of them found a single time. 3% to 4% of the sample rests with the top ten.

The CDR3 starts with the cysteine, ends with the phenylalanine, and has 13 residues. This entry keeps only the CDR3 DNA: 39 bases, framed from base 1. CDR1 and CDR2 (KGHSH, LQKENI) derive from the germline V gene. Trimming at the junction amounts to 4 bases on V and 7 bases on J, and the germline ends lie 10 bases apart. As to this clone: The antigen this receptor binds is unknown. No per-base quality is available; no much larger clone lies one base away.

This sequence uses TRBV18 and TRBJ1-4, with the identity of the D gene unclear. The source of this sequence is an adult in good health. The sample in question was peripheral blood, obtained on day 0 of MenACWY control vaccination. The CDR3 reads as follows: CASSRMKGEKLFF. The DNA reads TGTGCCAGCTCACGCATGAAGGGTGAAAAACTGTTTTTT.